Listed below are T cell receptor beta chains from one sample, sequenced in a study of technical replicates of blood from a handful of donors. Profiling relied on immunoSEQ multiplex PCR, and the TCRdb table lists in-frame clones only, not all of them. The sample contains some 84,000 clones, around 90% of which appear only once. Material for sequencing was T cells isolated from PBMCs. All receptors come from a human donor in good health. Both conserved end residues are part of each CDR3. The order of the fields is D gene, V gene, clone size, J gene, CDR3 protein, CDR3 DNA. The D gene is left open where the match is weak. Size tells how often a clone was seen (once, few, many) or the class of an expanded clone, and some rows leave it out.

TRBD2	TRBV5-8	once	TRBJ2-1	CASSFRTQGYQAGGGDEQFF	TGTGCCAGCAGCTTTCGGACGCAGGGGTATCAAGCGGGAGGGGGAGATGAGCAGTTCTTC
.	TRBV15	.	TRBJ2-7	CATSRDLGSLAKTYEQYF	TGTGCCACCAGCAGAGATCTTGGCTCGTTAGCGAAAACCTACGAGCAGTACTTC
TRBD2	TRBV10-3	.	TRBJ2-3	CAIRSGNEDTQYF	TGTGCCATCAGGAGCGGGAACGAAGATACGCAGTATTTT
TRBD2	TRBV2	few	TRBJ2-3	CASKGGGSGSADTQYF	TGTGCCAGCAAAGGCGGTGGTAGCGGGAGCGCAGATACGCAGTATTTT
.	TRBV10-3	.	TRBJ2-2	CAISDRVAGELFF	TGTGCCATCAGTGACAGGGTAGCCGGGGAGCTGTTTTTT
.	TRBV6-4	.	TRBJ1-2	CASSDAGNNYGYTF	TGTGCCAGCAGTGACGCAGGGAACAACTATGGCTACACCTTC
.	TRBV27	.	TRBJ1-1	CASRNGGGVAEAFF	TGTGCCAGCAGGAACGGCGGGGGGGTCGCTGAAGCTTTCTTT
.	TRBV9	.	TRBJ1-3	CASSTAGVSGNTIYF	TGTGCCAGCAGCACCGCAGGGGTCTCTGGAAACACCATATATTTT
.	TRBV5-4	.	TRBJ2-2	CASSLKDSTGELFF	TGTGCCAGCAGCCTTAAGGACAGCACCGGGGAGCTGTTTTTT
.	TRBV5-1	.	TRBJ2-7	CASSLGRSYEQYF	TGCGCCAGCAGCCTGGGGCGGTCCTACGAGCAGTACTTC
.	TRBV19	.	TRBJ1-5	CASSIRLLQPRGQPQHF	TGTGCCAGTAGTATACGACTCCTTCAGCCCAGGGGTCAGCCCCAGCATTTT
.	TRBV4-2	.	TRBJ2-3	CASSHKEETAALVDTQYF	TGTGCCAGCAGCCATAAGGAAGAGACTGCGGCATTGGTAGATACGCAGTATTTT
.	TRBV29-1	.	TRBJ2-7	CSVRLAGEQYF	TGCAGCGTTCGGTTAGCCGGGGAGCAGTACTTC
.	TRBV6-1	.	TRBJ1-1	CASSEIATAFF	TGTGCCAGCAGTGAAATAGCAACGGCTTTCTTT
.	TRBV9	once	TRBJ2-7	CASSARDSNYEQYF	TGTGCCAGCAGCGCCCGGGACTCCAATTACGAGCAGTACTTC
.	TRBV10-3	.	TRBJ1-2	CAISEDPGEYYGYTF	TGTGCCATCAGTGAGGACCCAGGGGAGTACTATGGCTACACCTTC
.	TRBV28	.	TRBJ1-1	CASLTGNTEAFF	TGTGCCAGCCTTACAGGGAACACTGAAGCTTTCTTT
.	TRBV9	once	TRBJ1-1	CASSPNRNTEAFF	TGTGCCAGCAGCCCGAACAGGAACACTGAAGCTTTCTTT
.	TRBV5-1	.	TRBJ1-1	CASSFFPDKSNTEAFF	TGCGCCAGCAGCTTTTTTCCGGACAAATCCAACACTGAAGCTTTCTTT
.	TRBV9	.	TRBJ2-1	CASSPRTISYNEQFF	TGTGCCAGCAGCCCTAGGACTATCTCCTACAATGAGCAGTTCTTC
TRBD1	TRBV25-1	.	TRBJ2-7	CASSLDRVPYEQYF	TGTGCCAGCAGCCTCGACAGGGTACCGTACGAGCAGTACTTC
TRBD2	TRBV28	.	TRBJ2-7	CASSPLAGGVYEQYF	TGTGCCAGCAGTCCACTAGCGGGAGGGGTATACGAGCAGTACTTC
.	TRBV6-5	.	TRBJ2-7	CASTTVYEQYF	TGTGCCAGCACGACAGTTTACGAGCAGTACTTC
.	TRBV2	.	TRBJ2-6	CASSGTPFLGANVLTF	TGTGCCAGCAGTGGGACACCCTTCCTTGGGGCCAACGTCCTGACTTTC
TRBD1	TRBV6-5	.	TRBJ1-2	CASSYSRDRNYGYTF	TGTGCCAGCAGTTACTCGAGGGACAGGAACTATGGCTACACCTTC